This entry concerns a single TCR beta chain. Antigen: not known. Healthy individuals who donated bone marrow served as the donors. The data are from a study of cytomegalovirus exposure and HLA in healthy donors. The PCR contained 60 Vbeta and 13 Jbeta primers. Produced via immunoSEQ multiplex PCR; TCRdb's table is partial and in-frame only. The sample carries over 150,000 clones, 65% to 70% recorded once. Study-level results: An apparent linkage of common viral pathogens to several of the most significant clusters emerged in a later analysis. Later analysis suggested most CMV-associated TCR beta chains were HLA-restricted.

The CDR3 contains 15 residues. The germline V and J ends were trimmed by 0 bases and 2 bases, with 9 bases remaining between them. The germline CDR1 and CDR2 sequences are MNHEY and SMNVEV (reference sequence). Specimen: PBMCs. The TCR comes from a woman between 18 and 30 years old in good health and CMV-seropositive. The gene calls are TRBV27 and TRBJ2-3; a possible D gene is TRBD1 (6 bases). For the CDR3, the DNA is TGTGCCAGCAGTTTATCCAGACAGGTCACAGATACGCAGTATTTT. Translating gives CASSLSRQVTDTQYF.